The next 14 T cell receptor beta chains were all read from a single sample in a study of a mutant IDH1 vaccine in newly diagnosed glioma. The time point denotes: baseline, week 1 (first vaccination visit). Described treatment: pre-vaccination baseline after standard-of-care therapy. The protocol was immunoSEQ multiplex PCR, while the TCRdb copy is restricted to in-frame clones and leaves out a portion. The table lists approximately 70,000 clones, just over 85% of them singletons, with 2.5% to 3.5% in the top ten. Sequencing was performed on PBMCs, taken from a glioma patient treated with radiotherapy, temozolomide or both. These receptors came from a man aged 25 to 40 with glioma.

The rearrangement joins TRBV7-9 to TRBJ1-6; D remains ambiguous. Trimming cost V 5 bases and J 7 bases, with 12 bases left between them. Germline values: CDR1 SEHNR, CDR2 FQNEAQ (reference sequence). The CDR3 has 14 residues. In DNA form, the CDR3 reads TGTGCCAGCAGCGAAGCCCCCCGGAATTCACCCCTCCACTTT. It translates to CASSEAPRNSPLHF.

The gene calls are TRBV18 and TRBJ1-1; no clear D gene. Germline CDR1 KGHSH, CDR2 LQKENI. The CDR3 contains 15 residues. V lost 2 bases and J lost 2, with 12 bases in between. CDR3 residues: CASSPKGTYNTEAFF. The DNA of the CDR3 is TGTGCCAGCTCACCAAAAGGCACATACAACACTGAAGCTTTCTTT. Together with reference TRBV18 and TRBJ1-1, the CDR3 gives the full variable domain: NAGVMQNPRHLVRRRGQEARLRCSPMKGHSHVYWYRQLPEEGLKFMVYLQKENIIDESGMPKERFSAEFPKEGPSILRIQQVVRGDSAAYFCASSPKGTYNTEAFFGQGTRLTVV.

This chain connects TRBV4-2 to TRBJ1-4, with 7 bases matching TRBD1. Germline V gene data show CDR1 as LGHNA and CDR2 as YNFKEQ. The CDR3 runs to 15 residues. V dropped 4 bases and J dropped 4; count of bases not matched to a gene: 6. CDR3 residues: CASSPAQGINEKLFF. In DNA, the CDR3 is TGTGCCAGCAGCCCAGCACAGGGGATTAATGAAAAACTGTTTTTT.

V and J are TRBV4-1 and TRBJ2-2; 8 bases line up with TRBD1. The CDR3 length is 17 residues. Germline values: CDR1 MGHRA, CDR2 YSYEKL. After removal of 4 bases from V and 0 bases from J, the junction contained 7 bases not matched to a gene. The CDR3 spells CASSRGQGRANTGELFF. CDR3 DNA sequence: TGCGCCAGCAGCCGAGGACAGGGAAGAGCGAACACCGGGGAGCTGTTTTTT.

The chain uses TRBV13 and TRBJ1-2; TRBD1 matches 8 bases. There are 15 residues in the CDR3. Germline CDR1 reads PRHDT; CDR2 reads FYEKMQ (reference sequence). Germline trimming cut 5 bases from V and 1 base from J; bases unmatched to any gene: 6. CDR3 sequence (DNA): TGTGCCAGCAGCGTTGAACAGGGGGTTAACTATGGCTACACCTTC. Its protein product is CASSVEQGVNYGYTF.

CDR3 nucleotide sequence: TGTGCCAGCAGTCCGGACAGGGGCTACGAGCAGTACTTC. This gives the protein CASSPDRGYEQYF. J is TRBJ2-7 and V is TRBV6-5; the match to TRBD1 covers 9 bases. The CDR3 covers 13 residues. Germline V CDR1 and CDR2: MNHEY, SVGAGI. Losses at the gene ends were 5 bases for V and 3 bases for J; bases not matched to a gene: 2.

J is TRBJ1-5 and V is TRBV11-2, with D unclear. Per the germline V gene, CDR1 is SGHAT and CDR2 is FQNNGV. V lost 5 bases, J lost 2 bases, and 7 bases lay in between. There are 13 residues in the CDR3. The CDR3: CASSLNGNQPQHF. CDR3 in DNA: TGTGCCAGCAGCCTTAATGGCAATCAGCCCCAGCATTTT.

This clone was seen once. CDR3 protein: CASSLRGRGGTEAFF. CDR3 bases: TGTGCCAGCAGCTTGCGAGGCAGGGGTGGTACTGAAGCTTTCTTT. The chain couples TRBV5-6 to TRBJ1-1, with a possible D match to TRBD1 (6 bases). The CDR3 is made up of 15 amino acids. Germline V gene sequence: CDR1 SGHDT, CDR2 YYEEEE. Trimming took off 1 base at V and 5 bases at J, with 15 bases between the two ends.

On this clone itself: A much more abundant neighbour one base away suggests this may be a read error. This sequence joins TRBV6-4 and TRBJ2-1; 13 positions match TRBD2. V gave up 2 bases and J gave up 6 bases; unmatched junction bases: 1. Germline V lookup: CDR1 MRHNA, CDR2 SNTAGT. The CDR3 spans 15 residues. The CDR3 bases are TGTGCCAGCAGTGACACTAGCGGGGGGGCCAATGAGCAGTTCTTC. It codes for CASSDTSGGANEQFF.

The CDR3 region has the DNA TGTGCCAGCATGCCCAGACTTATGAACACTGAAGCTTTCTTT. It encodes CASMPRLMNTEAFF. V usage is TRBV2 and J usage is TRBJ1-1, with D unclear. Trimming removed 7 bases at V and 0 bases at J, with 12 bases between. This CDR3 is built from 14 residues. Germline V gene data show CDR1 as SNHLY and CDR2 as FYNNEI. The full variable domain, completed using reference TRBV2 and TRBJ1-1, is EPEVTQTPSHQVTQMGQEVILRCVPISNHLYFYWYRQILGQKVEFLVSFYNNEISEKSEIFDDQFSVERPDGSNFTLKIRSTKLEDSAMYFCASMPRLMNTEAFFGQGTRLTVV.

V usage is TRBV4-2 and J usage is TRBJ2-3, with 9 bases lining up with TRBD2. Germline V gene lookup returns CDR1 LGHNA and CDR2 YNFKEQ. The junction had 8 bases not matched to a gene; V was cut back by 0 bases and J by 10 bases. The CDR3 totals 15 residues. Here the CDR3 DNA reads TGTGCCAGCAGCCAAGATCCTGGCGGGACTAGCTCGCAGTATTTT. As protein: CASSQDPGGTSSQYF.

The chain uses TRBV4-1 and TRBJ2-2; 8 bases align to TRBD1. The J segment lost 5 bases and the V segment lost 5 bases, leaving 13 bases of the junction unmatched. CDR3 size: 17 residues. Germline-derived CDR1 and CDR2 are MGHRA and YSYEKL. As DNA, the CDR3 is TGCGCCAGCAGCTTAATAATCGGGCAGGGGGCTACCGGGGAGCTGTTTTTT. It specifies CASSLIIGQGATGELFF.

This sequence joins TRBV7-6 and TRBJ1-2; no definite D call. Trimming stripped 0 bases from V and 2 bases from J, with 13 bases between. CDR3 length equals 16 residues. Per the germline V gene, CDR1 is SGHVS and CDR2 is FNYEAQ. The CDR3 nucleotides read TGTGCCAGCAGCTTAGCCGCTCCCCATGAAAACTATGGCTACACCTTC. Translation gives CASSLAAPHENYGYTF. The complete variable domain, with remaining parts taken from reference TRBV7-6 and TRBJ1-2, reads GAGVSQSPRYKVTKRGQDVALRCDPISGHVSLYWYRQALGQGPEFLTYFNYEAQQDKSGLPNDRFSAERPEGSISTLTIQRTEQRDSAMYRCASSLAAPHENYGYTFGSGTRLTVV.

The chain recombines TRBV7-8 with TRBJ1-1; D is unresolved. With 1 base removed from V and 8 bases from J, the gap between germline ends came to 11 bases. This CDR3 is built from 13 residues. Germline V lookup: CDR1 SGHVS, CDR2 FQNEAQ. Here the CDR3 reads CASSLDPQLEAFF. The CDR3 DNA is TGTGCCAGCAGCTTAGACCCGCAGCTGGAAGCTTTCTTT.